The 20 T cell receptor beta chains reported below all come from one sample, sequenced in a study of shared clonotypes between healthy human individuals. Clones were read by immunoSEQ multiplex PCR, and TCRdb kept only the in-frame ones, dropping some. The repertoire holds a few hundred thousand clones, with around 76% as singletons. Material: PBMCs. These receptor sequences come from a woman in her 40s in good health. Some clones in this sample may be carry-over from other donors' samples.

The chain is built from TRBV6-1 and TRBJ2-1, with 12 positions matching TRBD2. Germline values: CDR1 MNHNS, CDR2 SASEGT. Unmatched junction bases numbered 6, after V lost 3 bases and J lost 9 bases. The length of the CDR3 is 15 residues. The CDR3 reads CASSDELAGGSEQFF. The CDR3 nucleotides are TGTGCCAGCAGTGATGAACTAGCGGGAGGCAGTGAGCAGTTCTTC.

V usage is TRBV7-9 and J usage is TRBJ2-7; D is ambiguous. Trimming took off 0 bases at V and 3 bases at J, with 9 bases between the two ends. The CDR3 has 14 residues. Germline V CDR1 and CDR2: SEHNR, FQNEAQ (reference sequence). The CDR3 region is CASSLALEVYEQYF. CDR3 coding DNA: TGTGCCAGCAGCTTAGCCCTAGAAGTCTACGAGCAGTACTTC.

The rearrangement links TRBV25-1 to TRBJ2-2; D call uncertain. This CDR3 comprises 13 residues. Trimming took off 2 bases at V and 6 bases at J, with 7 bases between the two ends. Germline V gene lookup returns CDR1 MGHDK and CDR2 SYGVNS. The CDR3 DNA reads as TGTGCCAGCAGTGAAGGCGGACCCGGGGAGCTGTTTTTT. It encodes CASSEGGPGELFF.

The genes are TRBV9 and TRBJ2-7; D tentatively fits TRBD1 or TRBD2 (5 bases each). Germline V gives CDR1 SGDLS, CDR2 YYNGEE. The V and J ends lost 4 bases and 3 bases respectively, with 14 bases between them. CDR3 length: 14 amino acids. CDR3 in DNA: TGTGCCAGCAGCCCAACCGGGACCAACTACGAGCAGTACTTC. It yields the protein CASSPTGTNYEQYF.

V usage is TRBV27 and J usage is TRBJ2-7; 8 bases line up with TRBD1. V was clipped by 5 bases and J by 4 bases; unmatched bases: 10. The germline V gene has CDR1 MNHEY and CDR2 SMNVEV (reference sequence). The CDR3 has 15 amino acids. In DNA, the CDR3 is TGTGCCAGCAGTCCCTACAGGGGGGAGTGGTACGAGCAGTACTTC. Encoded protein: CASSPYRGEWYEQYF.

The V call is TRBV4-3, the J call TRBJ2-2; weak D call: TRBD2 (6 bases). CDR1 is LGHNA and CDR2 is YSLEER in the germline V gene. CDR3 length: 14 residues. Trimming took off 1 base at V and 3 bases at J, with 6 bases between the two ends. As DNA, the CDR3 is TGCGCCAGCAGCCAAGGGGGGGACACCGGGGAGCTGTTTTTT. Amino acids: CASSQGGDTGELFF.

The DNA of the CDR3 is TGTGCCAGCAGTTTCAGTATTCCCCCTCTCGAGCAGTACTTC. It specifies CASSFSIPPLEQYF. The gene calls are TRBV27 and TRBJ2-7, with D unclear. The V and J ends lost 3 bases and 6 bases respectively, with 15 bases between them. The V gene's germline CDR1 is MNHEY and CDR2 SMNVEV (reference sequence). This CDR3 is 14 amino acids long.

CDR3 sequence (DNA): TGTGCCAGCTCCCCAGGTACAGGGGGCACTGAAGCTTTCTTT. Translation gives CASSPGTGGTEAFF. The rearrangement links TRBV18 to TRBJ1-1, with 8 nucleotides matching TRBD1. V gave up 6 bases and J gave up 4 bases; unmatched junction bases: 7. The length of the CDR3 is 14 residues. The germline V gene has CDR1 KGHSH and CDR2 LQKENI. The whole variable domain, remainder taken from reference TRBV18 and TRBJ1-1, is NAGVMQNPRHLVRRRGQEARLRCSPMKGHSHVYWYRQLPEEGLKFMVYLQKENIIDESGMPKERFSAEFPKEGPSILRIQQVVRGDSAAYFCASSPGTGGTEAFFGQGTRLTVV.

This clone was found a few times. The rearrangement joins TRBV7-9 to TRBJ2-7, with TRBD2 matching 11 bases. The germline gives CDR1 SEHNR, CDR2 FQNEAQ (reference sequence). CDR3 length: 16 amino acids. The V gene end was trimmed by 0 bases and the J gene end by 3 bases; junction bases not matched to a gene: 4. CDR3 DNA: TGTGCCAGCAGCTTAGCCCTAGCGGGAGGCTTCTACGAGCAGTACTTC. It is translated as CASSLALAGGFYEQYF.

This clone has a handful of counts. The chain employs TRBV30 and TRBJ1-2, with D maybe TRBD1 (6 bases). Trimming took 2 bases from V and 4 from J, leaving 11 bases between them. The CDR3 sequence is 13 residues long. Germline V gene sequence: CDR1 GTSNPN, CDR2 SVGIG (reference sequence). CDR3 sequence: CAWSLTGSYGYTF. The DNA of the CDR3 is TGTGCCTGGAGTCTAACAGGGTCCTATGGCTACACCTTC.

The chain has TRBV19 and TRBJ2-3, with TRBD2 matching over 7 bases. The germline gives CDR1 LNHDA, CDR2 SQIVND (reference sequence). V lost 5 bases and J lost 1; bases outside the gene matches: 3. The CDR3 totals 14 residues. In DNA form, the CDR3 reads TGTGCCAGTAGTTCCAGCGGGGGCACAGATACGCAGTATTTT. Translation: CASSSSGGTDTQYF.

The CDR3 loop reads CASKPPGGMYGYTF. CDR3 DNA sequence: TGTGCCAGCAAACCCCCAGGGGGTATGTATGGCTACACCTTC. This chain links TRBV27 with TRBJ1-2, with 7 bases lining up with TRBD1. The CDR3 is made up of 14 amino acids. CDR1 and CDR2 from the germline V gene are MNHEY and SMNVEV (reference sequence). The V gene end was trimmed by 7 bases and the J gene end by 5 bases; junction bases not matched to a gene: 10.

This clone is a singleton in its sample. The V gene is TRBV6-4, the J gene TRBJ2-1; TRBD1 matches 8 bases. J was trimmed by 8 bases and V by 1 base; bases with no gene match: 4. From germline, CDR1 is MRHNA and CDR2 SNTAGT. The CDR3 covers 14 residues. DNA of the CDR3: TGTGCCAGCAGTGACTTGGGGACAGGAGATGAGCAGTTCTTC. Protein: CASSDLGTGDEQFF.

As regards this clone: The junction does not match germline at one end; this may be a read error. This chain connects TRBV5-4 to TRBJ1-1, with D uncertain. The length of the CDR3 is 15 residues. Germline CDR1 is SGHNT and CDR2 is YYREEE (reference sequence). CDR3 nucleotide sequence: TGTGCCATCAGCATCCCCTCTCAAGGTCGAACTGAAGCTTTCTTT. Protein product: CAISIPSQGRTEAFF.

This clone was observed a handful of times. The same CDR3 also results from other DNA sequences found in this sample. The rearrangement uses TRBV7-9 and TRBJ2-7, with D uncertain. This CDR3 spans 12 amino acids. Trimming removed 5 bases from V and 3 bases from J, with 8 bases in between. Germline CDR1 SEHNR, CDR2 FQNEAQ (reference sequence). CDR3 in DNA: TGTGCCAGCAGCACTTCAATCTACGAGCAGTACTTC. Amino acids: CASSTSIYEQYF.

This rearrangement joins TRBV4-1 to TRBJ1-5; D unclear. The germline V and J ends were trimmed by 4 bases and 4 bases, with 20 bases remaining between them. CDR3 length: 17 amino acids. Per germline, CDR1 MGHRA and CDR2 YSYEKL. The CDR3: CASSPAGSGGRNQPQHF. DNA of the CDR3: TGCGCCAGCAGCCCGGCCGGCTCGGGAGGGAGAAATCAGCCCCAGCATTTT.

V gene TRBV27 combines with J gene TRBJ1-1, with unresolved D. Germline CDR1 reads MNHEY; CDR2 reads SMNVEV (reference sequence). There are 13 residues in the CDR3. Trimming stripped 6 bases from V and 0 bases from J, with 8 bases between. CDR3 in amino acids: CASSKYMNTEAFF. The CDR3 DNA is TGTGCCAGCAGCAAGTATATGAACACTGAAGCTTTCTTT.

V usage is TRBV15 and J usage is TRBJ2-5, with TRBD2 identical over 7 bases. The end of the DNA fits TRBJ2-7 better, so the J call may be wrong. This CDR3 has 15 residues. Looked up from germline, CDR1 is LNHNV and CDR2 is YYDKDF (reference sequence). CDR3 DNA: TGTGCCACCAGCGCGGCCATGGCGGGGGCCTACGAGCAGTACTTC. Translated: CATSAAMAGAYEQYF.

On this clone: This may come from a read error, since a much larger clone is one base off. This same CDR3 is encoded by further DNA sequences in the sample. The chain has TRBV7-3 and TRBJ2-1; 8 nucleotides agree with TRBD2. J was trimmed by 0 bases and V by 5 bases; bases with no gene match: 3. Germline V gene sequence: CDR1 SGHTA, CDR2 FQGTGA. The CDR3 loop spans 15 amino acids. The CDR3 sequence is CASSPSGSSYNEQFF. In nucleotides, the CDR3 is TGTGCCAGCAGCCCAAGCGGGAGCTCCTACAATGAGCAGTTCTTC. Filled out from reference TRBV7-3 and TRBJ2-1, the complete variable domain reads GAGVSQTPSNKVTEKGKYVELRCDPISGHTALYWYRQSLGQGPEFLIYFQGTGAADDSGLPNDRFFAVRPEGSVSTLKIQRTERGDSAVYLCASSPSGSSYNEQFFGPGTRLTVL.

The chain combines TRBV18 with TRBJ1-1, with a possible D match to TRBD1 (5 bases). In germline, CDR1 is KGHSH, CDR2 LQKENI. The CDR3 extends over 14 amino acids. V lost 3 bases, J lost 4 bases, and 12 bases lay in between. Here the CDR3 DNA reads TGTGCCAGCTCACCGATCGGTGGGGGCACTGAAGCTTTCTTT. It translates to CASSPIGGGTEAFF.